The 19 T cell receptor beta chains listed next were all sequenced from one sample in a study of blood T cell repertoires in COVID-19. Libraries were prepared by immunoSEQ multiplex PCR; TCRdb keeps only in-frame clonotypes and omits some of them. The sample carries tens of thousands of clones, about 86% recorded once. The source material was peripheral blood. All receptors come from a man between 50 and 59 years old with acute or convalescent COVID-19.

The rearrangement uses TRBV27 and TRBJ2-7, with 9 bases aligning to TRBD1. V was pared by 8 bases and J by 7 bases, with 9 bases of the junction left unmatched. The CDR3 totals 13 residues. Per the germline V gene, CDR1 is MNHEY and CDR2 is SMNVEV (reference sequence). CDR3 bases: TGTGCCAGCGGATCGGACAGGGGCCATGAGCAGTACTTC. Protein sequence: CASGSDRGHEQYF.

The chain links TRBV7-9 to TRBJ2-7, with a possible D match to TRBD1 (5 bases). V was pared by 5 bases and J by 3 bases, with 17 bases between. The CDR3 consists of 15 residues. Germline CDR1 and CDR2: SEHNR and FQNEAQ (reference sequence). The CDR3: CASSPTFVGDYEQYF. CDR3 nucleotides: TGTGCCAGCAGCCCCACATTTGTAGGGGACTACGAGCAGTACTTC.

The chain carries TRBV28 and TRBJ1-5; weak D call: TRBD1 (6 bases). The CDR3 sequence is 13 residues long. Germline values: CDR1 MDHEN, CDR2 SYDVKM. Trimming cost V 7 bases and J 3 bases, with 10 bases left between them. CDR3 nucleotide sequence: TGTGCCAGCACCACAGGGAACAATCAGCCCCAGCATTTT. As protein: CASTTGNNQPQHF. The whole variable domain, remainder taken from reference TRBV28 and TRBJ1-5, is DVKVTQSSRYLVKRTGEKVFLECVQDMDHENMFWYRQDPGLGLRLIYFSYDVKMKEKGDIPEGYSVSREKKERFSLILESASTNQTSMYLCASTTGNNQPQHFGDGTRLSIL.

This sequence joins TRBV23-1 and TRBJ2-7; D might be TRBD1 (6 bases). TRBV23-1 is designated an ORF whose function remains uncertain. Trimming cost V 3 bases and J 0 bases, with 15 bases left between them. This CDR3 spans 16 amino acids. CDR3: CASSHEYRVFSYEQYF. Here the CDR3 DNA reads TGCGCCAGCAGTCATGAGTACAGGGTATTCTCCTACGAGCAGTACTTC.

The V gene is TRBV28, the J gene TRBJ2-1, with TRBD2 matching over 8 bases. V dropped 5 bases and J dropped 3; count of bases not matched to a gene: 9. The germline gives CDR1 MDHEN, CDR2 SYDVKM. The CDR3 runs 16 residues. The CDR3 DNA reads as TGTGCCAGCAGTCCTGGACTAGCCGGGGGCTACAATGAGCAGTTCTTC. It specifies CASSPGLAGGYNEQFF. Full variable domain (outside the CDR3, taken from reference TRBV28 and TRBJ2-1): DVKVTQSSRYLVKRTGEKVFLECVQDMDHENMFWYRQDPGLGLRLIYFSYDVKMKEKGDIPEGYSVSREKKERFSLILESASTNQTSMYLCASSPGLAGGYNEQFFGPGTRLTVL.

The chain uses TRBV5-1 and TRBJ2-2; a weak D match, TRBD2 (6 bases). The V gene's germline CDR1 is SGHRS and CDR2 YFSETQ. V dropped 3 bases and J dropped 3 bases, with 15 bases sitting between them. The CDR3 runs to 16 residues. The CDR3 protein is CASSSGIGGYTGELFF. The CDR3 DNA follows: TGCGCCAGCAGCTCAGGAATCGGGGGTTACACCGGGGAGCTGTTTTTT.

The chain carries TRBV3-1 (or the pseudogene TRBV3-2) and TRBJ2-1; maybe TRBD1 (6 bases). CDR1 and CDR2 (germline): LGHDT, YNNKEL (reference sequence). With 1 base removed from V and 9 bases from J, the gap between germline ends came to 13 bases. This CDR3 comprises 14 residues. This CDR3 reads CASSQGQGLGEQFF. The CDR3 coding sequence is TGTGCCAGCAGCCAAGGGCAGGGGTTAGGTGAGCAGTTCTTC.

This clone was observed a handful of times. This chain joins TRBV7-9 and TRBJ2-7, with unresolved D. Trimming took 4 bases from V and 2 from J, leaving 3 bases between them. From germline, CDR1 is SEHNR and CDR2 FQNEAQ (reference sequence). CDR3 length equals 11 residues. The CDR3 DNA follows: TGTGCCAGCAGCTCGGCCTACGAGCAGTACTTC. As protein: CASSSAYEQYF.

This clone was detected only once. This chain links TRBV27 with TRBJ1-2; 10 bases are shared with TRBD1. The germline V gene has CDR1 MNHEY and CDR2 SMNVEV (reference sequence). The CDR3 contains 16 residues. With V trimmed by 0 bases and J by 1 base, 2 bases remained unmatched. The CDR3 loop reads CASSLSGQGGNYGYTF. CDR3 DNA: TGTGCCAGCAGTTTATCTGGACAGGGGGGTAACTATGGCTACACCTTC.

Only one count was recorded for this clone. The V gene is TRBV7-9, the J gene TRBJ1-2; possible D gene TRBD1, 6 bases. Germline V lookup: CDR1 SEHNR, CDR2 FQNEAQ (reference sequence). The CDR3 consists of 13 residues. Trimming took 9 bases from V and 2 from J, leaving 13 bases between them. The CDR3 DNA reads TGTGCCAGTGAGAGGGACACCAACTATGGCTACACCTTC. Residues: CASERDTNYGYTF. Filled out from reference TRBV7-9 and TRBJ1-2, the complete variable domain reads DTGVSQNPRHKITKRGQNVTFRCDPISEHNRLYWYRQTLGQGPEFLTYFQNEAQLEKSRLLSDRFSAERPKGSFSTLEIQRTEQGDSAMYLCASERDTNYGYTFGSGTRLTVV.

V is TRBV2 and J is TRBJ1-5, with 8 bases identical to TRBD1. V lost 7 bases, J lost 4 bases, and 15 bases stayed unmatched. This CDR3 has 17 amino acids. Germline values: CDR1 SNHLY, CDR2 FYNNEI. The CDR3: CASTTTGEWGLNQPQHF. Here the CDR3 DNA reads TGTGCCAGCACTACGACAGGGGAATGGGGGTTAAATCAGCCCCAGCATTTT.

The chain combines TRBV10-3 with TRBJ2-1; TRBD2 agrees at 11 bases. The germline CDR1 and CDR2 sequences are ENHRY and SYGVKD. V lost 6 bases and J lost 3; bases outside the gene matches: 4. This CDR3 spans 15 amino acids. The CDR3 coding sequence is TGTGCCATCAGCAGACTAGCGGGGAACTACAATGAGCAGTTCTTC. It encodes CAISRLAGNYNEQFF.

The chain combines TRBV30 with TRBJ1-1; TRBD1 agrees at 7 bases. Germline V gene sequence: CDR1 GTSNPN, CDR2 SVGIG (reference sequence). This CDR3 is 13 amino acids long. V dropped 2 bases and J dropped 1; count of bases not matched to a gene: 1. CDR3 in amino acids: CAWSRQGNTEAFF. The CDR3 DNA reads TGTGCCTGGAGTAGACAGGGGAACACTGAAGCTTTCTTT.

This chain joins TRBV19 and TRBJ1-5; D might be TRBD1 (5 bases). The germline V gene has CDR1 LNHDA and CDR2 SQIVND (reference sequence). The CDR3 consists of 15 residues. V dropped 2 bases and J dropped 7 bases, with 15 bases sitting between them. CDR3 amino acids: CASSIPIQARQPQHF. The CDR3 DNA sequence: TGTGCCAGTAGTATACCCATACAGGCCAGGCAGCCCCAGCATTTT.

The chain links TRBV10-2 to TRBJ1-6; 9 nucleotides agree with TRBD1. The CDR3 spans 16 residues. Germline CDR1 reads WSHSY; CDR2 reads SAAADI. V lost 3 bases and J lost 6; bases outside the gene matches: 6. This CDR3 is CASSDRGQGANSPLHF. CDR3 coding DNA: TGCGCCAGCAGTGACCGGGGACAGGGAGCTAATTCACCCCTCCACTTT.

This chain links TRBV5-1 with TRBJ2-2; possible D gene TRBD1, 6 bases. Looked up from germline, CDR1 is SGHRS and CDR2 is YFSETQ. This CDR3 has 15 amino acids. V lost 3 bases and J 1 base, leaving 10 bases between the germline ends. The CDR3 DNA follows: TGCGCCAGCAGCTGGCTGGACAGGAACACCGGGGAGCTGTTTTTT. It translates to CASSWLDRNTGELFF.

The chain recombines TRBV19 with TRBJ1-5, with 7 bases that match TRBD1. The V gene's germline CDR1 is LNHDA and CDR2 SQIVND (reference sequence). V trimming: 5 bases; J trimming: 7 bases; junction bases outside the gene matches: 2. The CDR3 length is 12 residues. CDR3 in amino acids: CASSDRDQPQHF. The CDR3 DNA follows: TGTGCCAGTAGTGACAGGGACCAGCCCCAGCATTTT.

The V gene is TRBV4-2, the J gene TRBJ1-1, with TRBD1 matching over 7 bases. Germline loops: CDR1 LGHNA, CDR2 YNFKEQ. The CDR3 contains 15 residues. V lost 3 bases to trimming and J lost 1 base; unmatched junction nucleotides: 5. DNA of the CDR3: TGTGCCAGCAGCCAGCCGGGACAGACGAACACTGAAGCTTTCTTT. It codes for CASSQPGQTNTEAFF.

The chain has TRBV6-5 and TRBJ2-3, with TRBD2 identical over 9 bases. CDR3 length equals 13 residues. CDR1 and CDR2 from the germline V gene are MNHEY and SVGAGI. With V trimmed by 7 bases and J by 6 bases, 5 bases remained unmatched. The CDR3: CASKSGGPDTQYF. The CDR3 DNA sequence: TGTGCCAGCAAGAGCGGGGGGCCGGATACGCAGTATTTT.